Each of the 20 T cell receptor beta chains below was sequenced from the same sample in a study of shared clonotypes between healthy human individuals. Repertoires were generated with immunoSEQ multiplex PCR, while TCRdb's copy carries only in-frame clones and drops some. The sample contains 2 million to 2.5 million clones, over 85% of which appear only once. Terminally differentiated effector memory CD45RA+ cells were left out of the naive CD8 fraction, which was CD45RO-negative and positively selected for CCR7. Sequenced material: naive CD8+ T cells sorted from blood. The receptors were sampled from a man younger than 35 in good health.

The rearrangement joins TRBV11-2 to TRBJ2-7; D assignment may be TRBD1 or TRBD2 (5 bases each). V lost 0 bases to trimming and J lost 4 bases, with 13 bases between them. The length of the CDR3 is 15 residues. Looked up from germline, CDR1 is SGHAT and CDR2 is FQNNGV. This CDR3 reads CASSLDVGETYEQYF. The CDR3 DNA reads TGTGCCAGCAGCTTAGACGTGGGGGAAACTTACGAGCAGTACTTC.

This CDR3 reads CASSRTGGPPYEQYF. As DNA, the CDR3 is TGTGCCAGCAGTCGGACAGGGGGTCCCCCCTACGAGCAGTACTTC. The V call is TRBV6-5, the J call TRBJ2-7, with 10 bases identical to TRBD1. Germline V gene data show CDR1 as MNHEY and CDR2 as SVGAGI. This CDR3 has 15 residues. The J segment lost 2 bases and the V segment lost 5 bases, leaving 6 bases of the junction unmatched.

The chain is built from TRBV11-2 and TRBJ2-1, with 8 positions matching TRBD2. After removal of 8 bases from V and 7 bases from J, the junction contained 10 bases not matched to a gene. Germline CDR1 and CDR2: SGHAT and FQNNGV. The CDR3 spans 14 residues. The chain's CDR3 is CASSRGGRSNEQFF. CDR3 nucleotide sequence: TGTGCCAGCTCCCGGGGGGGGCGGAGTAATGAGCAGTTCTTC.

This clone was seen a single time. The chain couples TRBV6-5 to TRBJ2-1; perhaps TRBD1 as D (5 bases). V dropped 4 bases and J dropped 0 bases, with 10 bases sitting between them. From germline, CDR1 is MNHEY and CDR2 SVGAGI. The CDR3 spans 15 residues. CDR3 amino acids: CASSFDSPSYNEQFF. The CDR3 DNA reads TGTGCCAGCAGTTTCGACAGTCCCTCCTACAATGAGCAGTTCTTC.

The chain carries TRBV5-1 and TRBJ2-7; D is possibly TRBD1 (6 bases). With 0 bases removed from V and 3 bases from J, the gap between germline ends came to 16 bases. The germline V gene has CDR1 SGHRS and CDR2 YFSETQ. This CDR3 contains 16 residues. The CDR3 DNA reads TGCGCCAGCAGCTTGGCCGGATCAGGGGCGGGCTACGAGCAGTACTTC. It codes for CASSLAGSGAGYEQYF. The whole variable domain, remainder taken from reference TRBV5-1 and TRBJ2-7, is KAGVTQTPRYLIKTRGQQVTLSCSPISGHRSVSWYQQTPGQGLQFLFEYFSETQRNKGNFPGRFSGRQFSNSRSEMNVSTLELGDSALYLCASSLAGSGAGYEQYFGPGTRLTVT.

To note about this clone: The junction shows a germline mismatch at one end, possibly a read error. The chain carries TRBV27 and TRBJ1-4; D is unresolved. This CDR3 is built from 13 residues. CDR1 and CDR2 from the germline V gene are MNHEY and SMNVEV (reference sequence). The CDR3 protein is CASSTFGVENLFF. In DNA form, the CDR3 reads TGTGCCAGCAGTACCTTCGGAGTGGAAAACCTGTTTTTT. The full variable domain, in which reference TRBV27 and TRBJ1-4 provide the parts outside the CDR3, is EAQVTQNPRYLITVTGKKLTVTCSQNMNHEYMSWYRQDPGLGLRQIYYSMNVEVTDKGDVPEGYKVSRKEKRNFPLILESPSPNQTSLYFCASSTFGVENLFFGSGTQLSVL.

In regard to this clone: The same CDR3 arises from other DNA sequences in this sample as well. This chain uses TRBV27 with TRBJ2-2; D is unclear. The length of the CDR3 is 13 residues. The V end lost 5 bases, the J end lost 1 base, and 5 bases lay between the germline ends. Germline V lookup: CDR1 MNHEY, CDR2 SMNVEV (reference sequence). CDR3: CASSIKNTGELFF. The CDR3 nucleotides are TGTGCCAGCAGTATAAAGAACACCGGGGAGCTGTTTTTT.

In its sample, this clone was seen many times. The chain combines TRBV4-1 with TRBJ2-7; D ambiguous. V was pared by 3 bases and J by 0 bases, with 9 bases between. Per germline, CDR1 MGHRA and CDR2 YSYEKL. The CDR3 totals 14 residues. This CDR3 reads CASSHKEFSYEQYF. CDR3 DNA sequence: TGCGCCAGCAGCCATAAGGAGTTCTCCTACGAGCAGTACTTC.

This sequence joins TRBV7-9 and TRBJ1-2; D call uncertain. CDR1 and CDR2 from the germline V gene are SEHNR and FQNEAQ (reference sequence). V dropped 3 bases and J dropped 4 bases, with 9 bases sitting between them. The length of the CDR3 is 13 residues. This CDR3 reads CASSFRSGYGYTF. The DNA for the CDR3 is TGTGCCAGCAGCTTTAGATCCGGCTATGGCTACACCTTC.

This sequence joins TRBV28 and TRBJ1-4, with D hard to call. CDR1 is MDHEN, CDR2 SYDVKM, per germline. The CDR3 consists of 18 residues. V lost 5 bases to trimming and J lost 0 bases, with 19 bases between them. In nucleotides, the CDR3 is TGTGCCAGCAGTCCAATTCAGCCGATTGCCCCAACTAATGAAAAACTGTTTTTT. Its protein product is CASSPIQPIAPTNEKLFF. The full variable domain, rest sourced from reference TRBV28 and TRBJ1-4, is DVKVTQSSRYLVKRTGEKVFLECVQDMDHENMFWYRQDPGLGLRLIYFSYDVKMKEKGDIPEGYSVSREKKERFSLILESASTNQTSMYLCASSPIQPIAPTNEKLFFGSGTQLSVL.

The chain has TRBV28 and TRBJ1-1; 7 positions agree with TRBD1. Trimming at V came to 6 bases and at J to 2 bases, leaving 6 bases not matched to a gene. Germline V lookup: CDR1 MDHEN, CDR2 SYDVKM. This CDR3 region has 14 residues. CDR3 sequence: CASSDKGANTEAFF. CDR3 DNA: TGTGCCAGCAGCGACAAGGGGGCAAACACTGAAGCTTTCTTT.

In DNA form, the CDR3 reads TGTGCCAGCAGCAAACAGGGACAGGGGCACGAGCAGTACTTC. This sequence encodes CASSKQGQGHEQYF. The chain has TRBV21-1 and TRBJ2-7; TRBD1 is the table's D call, not checked against the DNA. TRBV21-1 is described as a pseudogene. The CDR3 has 14 residues.

This clone was seen just once. This chain connects TRBV30 to TRBJ2-7; D remains ambiguous. CDR1 and CDR2 (germline): GTSNPN, SVGIG (reference sequence). This CDR3 is 13 amino acids long. With 3 bases removed from V and 1 base from J, the gap between germline ends came to 10 bases. The CDR3 DNA is TGTGCCTGGAGGAATCCGCTTTCCTACGAGCAGTACTTC. Residues: CAWRNPLSYEQYF.

The rearrangement links TRBV13 to TRBJ2-3; D gene uncertain. The germline V gene encodes CDR1 PRHDT and CDR2 FYEKMQ (reference sequence). This CDR3 has 14 residues. V lost 1 base and J 1 base, leaving 6 bases between the germline ends. The CDR3 region is CASSLDSRTDTQYF. DNA for the CDR3: TGTGCCAGCAGCTTAGACAGCCGCACAGATACGCAGTATTTT.

The genes are TRBV27 and TRBJ2-7; D not certain. This CDR3 contains 12 residues. Germline CDR1 is MNHEY and CDR2 is SMNVEV (reference sequence). V gave up 5 bases and J gave up 2 bases, with 7 bases separating them. CDR3 amino acids: CASSVDTYEQYF. The CDR3, as DNA: TGTGCCAGCAGTGTCGACACCTACGAGCAGTACTTC.

The CDR3 DNA is TGTGCCAGCAGCTCTATAGGGAGGCCGGATGGCTACACCTTC. The encoded protein is CASSSIGRPDGYTF. The chain joins TRBV7-9 to TRBJ1-2; D gene uncertain. Trimming removed 4 bases at V and 6 bases at J, with 15 bases between. CDR3 length equals 14 residues. Germline lookup yields CDR1 SEHNR and CDR2 FQNEAQ (reference sequence). Together with reference TRBV7-9 and TRBJ1-2, the CDR3 gives the full variable domain: DTGVSQNPRHKITKRGQNVTFRCDPISEHNRLYWYRQTLGQGPEFLTYFQNEAQLEKSRLLSDRFSAERPKGSFSTLEIQRTEQGDSAMYLCASSSIGRPDGYTFGSGTRLTVV.

The rearrangement links TRBV14 to TRBJ2-5; the D is unclear. Trimming removed 3 bases from V and 6 bases from J, with 11 bases in between. Per germline, CDR1 SGHDN and CDR2 FVKESK. The CDR3 sequence is 13 residues long. The CDR3 loop reads CASSQVHGQTQYF. CDR3 coding DNA: TGTGCCAGCAGCCAGGTGCACGGGCAGACCCAGTACTTC.

The chain employs TRBV11-2 and TRBJ2-7, with 13 positions matching TRBD2. The CDR3 runs to 17 residues. Germline V CDR1 and CDR2: SGHAT, FQNNGV. Trimming cost V 5 bases and J 5 bases; bases outside gene matches: 12. The CDR3: CASSPRLAGGLSHEQYF. The DNA for the CDR3 is TGTGCCAGCAGCCCTCGACTAGCGGGAGGACTGTCCCACGAGCAGTACTTC.

The chain combines TRBV12-5 with TRBJ2-5; D is possibly TRBD1 or TRBD2 (5 bases each). The V and J ends lost 4 bases and 1 base respectively, with 10 bases between them. The CDR3 has 14 residues. CDR1 and CDR2 (germline): LGHNT, FRNRAP. The DNA of the CDR3 is TGTGCTAGTGGTTCGGTGGGACGCCAAGAGACCCAGTACTTC. It encodes CASGSVGRQETQYF. The variable domain in full, completed from reference TRBV12-5 and TRBJ2-5, reads DARVTQTPRHKVTEMGQEVTMRCQPILGHNTVFWYRQTMMQGLELLAYFRNRAPLDDSGMPKDRFSAEMPDATLATLKIQPSEPRDSAVYFCASGSVGRQETQYFGPGTRLLVL.

In its sample, this clone was seen once. Other DNA variants within this sample encode the same CDR3. The V gene is TRBV11-2, the J gene TRBJ2-7, with no clear D. Germline V gives CDR1 SGHAT, CDR2 FQNNGV. Trimming left V 1 base short and J 5 bases short, with 3 bases between. CDR3 length: 11 residues. The CDR3 sequence is CASSLGNEQYF. The CDR3 nucleotides read TGTGCCAGCAGCTTAGGTAACGAGCAGTACTTC.